These 18 T cell receptor beta chains were all obtained from the same sample, sequenced in a study of graft-versus-host responses after intestinal transplantation. Their specific antigens are unknown. Some clones are missing from TCRdb's copy, which holds only in-frame ones; the method was immunoSEQ multiplex PCR. This table has more than 90,000 clones, around nine tenths appearing once. Sequenced material: unstimulated CD4+ T cells sorted from spleen or lymph node cells, taken before transplant. The receptor source for this set is a human donor who was the organ donor for an intestinal transplant.

This chain links TRBV28 with TRBJ1-6, with D uncertain. The length of the CDR3 is 12 residues. Trimming removed 2 bases from V and 7 bases from J, with 3 bases in between. Germline loops: CDR1 MDHEN, CDR2 SYDVKM. The CDR3 region has the DNA TGTGCCAGCAGTTTAAGGAATTCACCCCTCCACTTT. Translated: CASSLRNSPLHF.

V and J are TRBV29-1 and TRBJ2-7; 14 bases are shared with TRBD2. Germline CDR1 is SQVTM and CDR2 is ANQGSEA. There are 13 residues in the CDR3. Losses at the gene ends were 6 bases for V and 6 bases for J; bases not matched to a gene: 4. CDR3: CSVGTSGSSEQYF. CDR3 sequence (DNA): TGCAGCGTGGGGACTAGCGGGAGCTCCGAGCAGTACTTC.

The chain has TRBV29-1 and TRBJ1-1; 7 nucleotides line up with TRBD1. The CDR3 has 13 residues. V dropped 6 bases and J dropped 0; count of bases not matched to a gene: 4. Looked up from germline, CDR1 is SQVTM and CDR2 is ANQGSEA. CDR3 protein: CSVDRDMNTEAFF. In DNA form, the CDR3 reads TGCAGCGTAGACAGGGACATGAACACTGAAGCTTTCTTT.

This clone was seen just once. Here the CDR3 reads CASSLKLADNEQFF. The CDR3 DNA sequence: TGCGCCAGCAGCTTGAAACTAGCGGACAATGAGCAGTTCTTC. V usage is TRBV5-1 and J usage is TRBJ2-1, with 8 positions matching TRBD2. The CDR3 length is 14 residues. From germline, CDR1 is SGHRS and CDR2 YFSETQ. The junction had 2 bases not matched to a gene; V was cut back by 1 base and J by 5 bases.

V and J are TRBV28 and TRBJ2-7, with TRBD1 identical over 7 bases. The CDR3 spans 14 residues. Trimming at V came to 6 bases and at J to 5 bases, leaving 10 bases not matched to a gene. Germline CDR1 MDHEN, CDR2 SYDVKM. The CDR3 region has the DNA TGTGCCAGCAGCCCACCCGGGGACAGAAACGAGCAGTACTTC. The encoded protein is CASSPPGDRNEQYF.

The V call is TRBV2, the J call TRBJ2-5; D gene ambiguous. Germline V CDR1 and CDR2: SNHLY, FYNNEI. V was pared by 7 bases and J by 5 bases, with 11 bases between. This CDR3 contains 12 residues. This chain's CDR3 is CASMEFVETQYF. The CDR3 nucleotides read TGTGCCAGCATGGAGTTCGTCGAGACCCAGTACTTC.

The V and J genes are TRBV6-1 and TRBJ2-3; 7 bases match TRBD2. J gave up 0 bases and V 4 bases, and 4 bases lay outside the gene matches. This CDR3 contains 15 residues. The germline CDR1 and CDR2 sequences are MNHNS and SASEGT. CDR3 in DNA: TGTGCCAGCAGTGTACTAGCGCCCAGCACAGATACGCAGTATTTT. This encodes CASSVLAPSTDTQYF.

The chain couples TRBV5-1 to TRBJ2-1; 10 positions agree with TRBD2. From germline, CDR1 is SGHRS and CDR2 YFSETQ. V lost 4 bases to trimming and J lost 1 base; unmatched junction nucleotides: 5. The CDR3 runs to 16 residues. CDR3 nucleotide sequence: TGCGCCAGCAGCCGGACTAGCGGAGGTTCCTACAATGAGCAGTTCTTC. Amino acids: CASSRTSGGSYNEQFF.

V gene TRBV6-1 combines with J gene TRBJ1-5, with 9 bases identical to TRBD1. Trimming at V came to 4 bases and at J to 5 bases, leaving 3 bases not matched to a gene. Germline V gene lookup returns CDR1 MNHNS and CDR2 SASEGT. This CDR3 spans 14 amino acids. CDR3 sequence (DNA): TGTGCCAGCAGTGGCCGGGACAGGGATCAGCCCCAGCATTTT. This gives the protein CASSGRDRDQPQHF.

In DNA form, the CDR3 reads TGCAGCGTAGCGGTCAGCTCCTACAATGAGCAGTTCTTC. This codes for CSVAVSSYNEQFF. The V and J genes are TRBV29-1 and TRBJ2-1; a possible D gene is TRBD2 (5 bases). The CDR3 totals 13 residues. The V gene's germline CDR1 is SQVTM and CDR2 ANQGSEA. Between the trimmed V and J ends, which lost 6 bases and 0 bases, there was a span of 9 bases.

This clone was counted only a few times. This chain connects TRBV30 to TRBJ1-3; D remains ambiguous. Germline values: CDR1 GTSNPN, CDR2 SVGIG (reference sequence). There are 11 residues in the CDR3. V dropped 0 bases and J dropped 8 bases, with 5 bases sitting between them. Written as DNA, the CDR3 is TGTGCCTGGAGTGTACTCTACACCATATATTTT. Its protein product is CAWSVLYTIYF.

This chain links TRBV19 with TRBJ2-2; D remains ambiguous. This CDR3 region has 14 residues. Trimming pared 2 bases from V and 1 base from J, leaving 5 bases between. Germline V gene lookup returns CDR1 LNHDA and CDR2 SQIVND (reference sequence). Here the CDR3 reads CASSIQLNTGELFF. The CDR3 DNA reads as TGTGCCAGTAGTATACAGCTGAACACCGGGGAGCTGTTTTTT.

This rearrangement joins TRBV13 to TRBJ2-3; no clear D gene. CDR3 length: 15 amino acids. The V and J ends lost 0 bases and 6 bases respectively, with 13 bases between them. Germline-derived CDR1 and CDR2 are PRHDT and FYEKMQ (reference sequence). CDR3 sequence (DNA): TGTGCCAGCAGCTTAGGGAGGACCCCCTCGGATACGCAGTATTTT. This sequence encodes CASSLGRTPSDTQYF. The whole variable domain, remainder taken from reference TRBV13 and TRBJ2-3, is AAGVIQSPRHLIKEKRETATLKCYPIPRHDTVYWYQQGPGQDPQFLISFYEKMQSDKGSIPDRFSAQQFSDYHSELNMSSLELGDSALYFCASSLGRTPSDTQYFGPGTRLTVL.

This clone has just one count. The rearrangement uses TRBV23-1 and TRBJ2-1; TRBD2 aligns across 10 bases. TRBV23-1 is an open reading frame, and its role is uncertain. V lost 3 bases, J lost 4 bases, and 6 bases stayed unmatched. The CDR3 contains 16 residues. The CDR3 here is CASSHPGTSEYNEQFF. The CDR3 DNA reads TGCGCCAGCAGTCATCCCGGGACTAGCGAATACAATGAGCAGTTCTTC.

The chain uses TRBV5-6 and TRBJ1-1; 7 bases fit TRBD1. CDR3 length: 14 residues. The V segment lost 5 bases and the J segment 5 bases; nucleotides outside the gene matches: 9. The V gene's germline CDR1 is SGHDT and CDR2 YYEEEE. CDR3 sequence reads: CASSRGQEGTEAFF. The DNA for the CDR3 is TGTGCCAGCAGTCGTGGACAGGAGGGGACTGAAGCTTTCTTT. Full variable domain (remainder filled in from reference TRBV5-6 and TRBJ1-1): DAGVTQSPTHLIKTRGQQVTLRCSPKSGHDTVSWYQQALGQGPQFIFQYYEEEERQRGNFPDRFSGHQFPNYSSELNVNALLLGDSALYLCASSRGQEGTEAFFGQGTRLTVV.

V and J are TRBV7-2 and TRBJ2-7; TRBD2 aligns across 7 bases. This CDR3 is 16 amino acids long. CDR1 and CDR2 from the germline V gene are SGHTA and FQGNSA. J gave up 3 bases and V 1 base, and 9 bases lay outside the gene matches. The CDR3 nucleotides read TGTGCCAGCAGCTTAGGGCAGCTACGGACTAGCTACGAGCAGTACTTC. This gives the protein CASSLGQLRTSYEQYF.

This clone came up once. J is TRBJ2-7 and V is TRBV6-1, with no clear D. V was cut by 2 bases and J by 0 bases, with 11 bases left in between. This CDR3 spans 15 amino acids. The V gene's germline CDR1 is MNHNS and CDR2 SASEGT. The CDR3 DNA follows: TGTGCCAGCAGTGAACGGGCCGACCCCTCCTACGAGCAGTACTTC. Amino acids: CASSERADPSYEQYF.

J is TRBJ2-5 and V is TRBV19; D perhaps matches TRBD2 (5 bases). Trimming cost V 5 bases and J 0 bases, with 13 bases left between them. CDR1 is LNHDA and CDR2 is SQIVND in the germline V gene (reference sequence). The CDR3 runs 15 residues. The CDR3 DNA reads TGTGCCAGTAGTCCTCGACGGGGATACCAAGAGACCCAGTACTTC. As protein: CASSPRRGYQETQYF.